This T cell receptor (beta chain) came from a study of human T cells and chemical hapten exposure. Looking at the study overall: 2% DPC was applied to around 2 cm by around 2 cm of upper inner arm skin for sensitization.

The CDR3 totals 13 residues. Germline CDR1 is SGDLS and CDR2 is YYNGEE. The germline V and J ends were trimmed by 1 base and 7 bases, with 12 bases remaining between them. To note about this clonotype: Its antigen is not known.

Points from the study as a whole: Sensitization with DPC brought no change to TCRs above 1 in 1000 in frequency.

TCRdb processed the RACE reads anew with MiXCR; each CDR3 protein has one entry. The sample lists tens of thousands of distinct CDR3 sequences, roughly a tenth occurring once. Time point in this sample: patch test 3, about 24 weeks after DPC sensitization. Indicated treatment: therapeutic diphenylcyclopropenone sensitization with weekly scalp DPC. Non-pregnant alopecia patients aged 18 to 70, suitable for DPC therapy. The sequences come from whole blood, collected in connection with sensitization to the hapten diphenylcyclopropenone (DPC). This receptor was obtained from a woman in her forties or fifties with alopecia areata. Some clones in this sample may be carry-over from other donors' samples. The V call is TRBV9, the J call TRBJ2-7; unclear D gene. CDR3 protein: CASSVRIEGEQYF. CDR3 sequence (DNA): TGTGCCAGCAGCGTAAGGATTGAAGGGGAGCAGTACTTC.